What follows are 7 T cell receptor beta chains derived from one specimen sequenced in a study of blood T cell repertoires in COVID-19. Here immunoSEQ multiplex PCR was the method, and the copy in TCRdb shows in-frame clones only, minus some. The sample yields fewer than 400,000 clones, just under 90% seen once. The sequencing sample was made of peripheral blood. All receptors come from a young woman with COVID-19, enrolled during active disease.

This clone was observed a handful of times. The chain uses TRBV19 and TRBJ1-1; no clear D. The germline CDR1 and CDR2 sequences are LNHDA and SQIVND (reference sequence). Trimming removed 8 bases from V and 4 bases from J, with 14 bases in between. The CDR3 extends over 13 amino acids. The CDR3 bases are TGTGCCAGTTGGCCCCGTGGAGGCACTGAAGCTTTCTTT. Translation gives CASWPRGGTEAFF.

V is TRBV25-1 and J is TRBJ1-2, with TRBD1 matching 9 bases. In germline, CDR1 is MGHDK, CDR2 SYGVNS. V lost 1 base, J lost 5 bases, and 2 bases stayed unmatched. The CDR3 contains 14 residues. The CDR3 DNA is TGTGCCAGCAGTGAATCCGACAGGGGGTATGGCTACACCTTC. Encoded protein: CASSESDRGYGYTF.

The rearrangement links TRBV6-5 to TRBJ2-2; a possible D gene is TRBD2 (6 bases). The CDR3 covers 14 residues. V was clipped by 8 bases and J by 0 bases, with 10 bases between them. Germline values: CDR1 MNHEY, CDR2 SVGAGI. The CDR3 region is CASRGAANTGELFF. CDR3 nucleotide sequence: TGTGCCAGCCGCGGGGCCGCGAACACCGGGGAGCTGTTTTTT.

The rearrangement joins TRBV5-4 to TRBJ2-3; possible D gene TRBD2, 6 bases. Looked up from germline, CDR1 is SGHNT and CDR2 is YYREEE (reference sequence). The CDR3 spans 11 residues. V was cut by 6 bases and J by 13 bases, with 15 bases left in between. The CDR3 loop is CASTSGLAEYF. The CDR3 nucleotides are TGTGCCAGCACCTCGGGACTCGCGGAGTATTTT.

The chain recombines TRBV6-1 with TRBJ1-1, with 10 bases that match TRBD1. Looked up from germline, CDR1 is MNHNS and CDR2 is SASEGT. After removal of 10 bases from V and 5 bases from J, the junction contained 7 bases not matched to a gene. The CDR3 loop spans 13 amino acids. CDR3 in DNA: TGTGCCACCTGGACAGGGGGTATGACTGAAGCTTTCTTT. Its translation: CATWTGGMTEAFF.

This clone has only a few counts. The CDR3 nucleotides are TGTGCCAGCAGTCCTCCCGACAGGGCGACCTATGGCTACACCTTC. This codes for CASSPPDRATYGYTF. V usage is TRBV28 and J usage is TRBJ1-2; 7 nucleotides align to TRBD1. V lost 5 bases and J lost 4; bases outside the gene matches: 10. Per germline, CDR1 MDHEN and CDR2 SYDVKM. The CDR3 has 15 residues.

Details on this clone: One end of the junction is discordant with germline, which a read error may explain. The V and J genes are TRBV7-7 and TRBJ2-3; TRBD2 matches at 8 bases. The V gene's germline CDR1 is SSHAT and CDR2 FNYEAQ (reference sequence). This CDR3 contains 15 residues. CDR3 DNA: TGTGCTAGCAGCCCGGCGGGGGGCTGGTCAGATACGCAGTATTTT. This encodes CASSPAGGWSDTQYF.